The clone carrying this T cell receptor (beta chain) was seen a single time. Antigen specificity is unknown. Germline CDR1 is DFQATT and CDR2 is SNEGSKA (reference sequence). CDR3 length: 15 residues. J was trimmed by 8 bases and V by 4 bases; bases with no gene match: 14. The source of the sample is a study of post-analysis software for immune sequencing data. Across the whole study: Patients with relapsing-remitting, secondary progressive and progressive-relapsing multiple sclerosis courses were all represented.

Prepared TCR beta cDNA libraries contained unique molecular identifiers. From around 1 to 9.1 million T cells, about 500,000 cDNA molecules were obtained. TCRdb passed the PCR reads through MiXCR, listing each CDR3 protein once. The sample has hundreds of thousands of distinct CDR3 sequences; roughly 45% are singletons. General study points: Significantly lower normalized Chao1 diversity was found in patients with multiple sclerosis relative to controls. TRBV5-6, TRBV5-1 and TRBV20-1 were among a few TRBV segments more frequent in patients than controls. Pronounced co-clustering by F measure was evident among identically batched samples.

The source material was blood. The source is a girl aged 5 to 17 with multiple sclerosis. The chain employs TRBV20-1 and TRBJ1-2, with TRBD1 identical over 9 bases. The CDR3 region is CSAIPGTGSRDGYTF. CDR3 nucleotides: TGCAGTGCTATCCCCGGGACAGGGAGTCGAGACGGCTACACCTTC.